The present TCR beta chain was sequenced within a study of cytomegalovirus exposure and HLA in healthy donors. PCR primers comprised 60 Vbeta and 13 Jbeta primers. Sequencing was performed with immunoSEQ multiplex PCR; in TCRdb, only in-frame clones are kept and a portion is missing. Counted here are under 200,000 clones, roughly 84% occurring once; the ten biggest clones make up more than 0.35%. CDR3 size: 14 residues. The V end was cut by 4 bases, the J end by 2 bases, with 10 bases between. Per the germline V gene, CDR1 is SGHRS and CDR2 is YFSETQ. Source material: PBMCs. V usage is TRBV5-1 and J usage is TRBJ1-3, with D possibly TRBD1 on 6 matching bases. The sequence came from a boy under 10 years old in good health and CMV-seronegative. CDR3 nucleotide sequence: TGCGCCAGCAGCGCTCAGGGGACTGGAAACACCATATATTTT. Amino acids: CASSAQGTGNTIYF.